Sequencing of this T cell receptor beta chain was carried out in a study of beta chain features in type 1 diabetes. Study-wide results and caveats: All four CD4+ subsets from Type 1 diabetes patients carried moderately but significantly shorter TCRB CDR3s.

The entirety of the isolated RNA underwent reverse transcription, so expressed TCRB transcripts were sequenced. Average reads for naive, central memory and regulatory T cell samples were about 3.57 million. Data came from immunoSEQ multiplex PCR; TCRdb stores just in-frame clones and leaves some out. The sample shows about 710,000 clones, 11% to 15% of them seen only once. Trimming took off 0 bases at V and 6 bases at J, with 7 bases between the two ends. CDR1 and CDR2 from the germline V gene are SGHRS and YFSETQ. The CDR3 is 12 residues long. This clone was recorded a few times. Its target is unknown.

The receptor's source is a man aged 18 to 29 with type 1 diabetes. This chain joins TRBV5-1 and TRBJ2-7, with D possibly being TRBD2 (5 bases). Sequencing was performed on naive CD4+ T cells from blood. CDR3 residues: CASSLERGEQYF. The CDR3 nucleotides read TGCGCCAGCAGCTTGGAACGGGGCGAGCAGTACTTC.